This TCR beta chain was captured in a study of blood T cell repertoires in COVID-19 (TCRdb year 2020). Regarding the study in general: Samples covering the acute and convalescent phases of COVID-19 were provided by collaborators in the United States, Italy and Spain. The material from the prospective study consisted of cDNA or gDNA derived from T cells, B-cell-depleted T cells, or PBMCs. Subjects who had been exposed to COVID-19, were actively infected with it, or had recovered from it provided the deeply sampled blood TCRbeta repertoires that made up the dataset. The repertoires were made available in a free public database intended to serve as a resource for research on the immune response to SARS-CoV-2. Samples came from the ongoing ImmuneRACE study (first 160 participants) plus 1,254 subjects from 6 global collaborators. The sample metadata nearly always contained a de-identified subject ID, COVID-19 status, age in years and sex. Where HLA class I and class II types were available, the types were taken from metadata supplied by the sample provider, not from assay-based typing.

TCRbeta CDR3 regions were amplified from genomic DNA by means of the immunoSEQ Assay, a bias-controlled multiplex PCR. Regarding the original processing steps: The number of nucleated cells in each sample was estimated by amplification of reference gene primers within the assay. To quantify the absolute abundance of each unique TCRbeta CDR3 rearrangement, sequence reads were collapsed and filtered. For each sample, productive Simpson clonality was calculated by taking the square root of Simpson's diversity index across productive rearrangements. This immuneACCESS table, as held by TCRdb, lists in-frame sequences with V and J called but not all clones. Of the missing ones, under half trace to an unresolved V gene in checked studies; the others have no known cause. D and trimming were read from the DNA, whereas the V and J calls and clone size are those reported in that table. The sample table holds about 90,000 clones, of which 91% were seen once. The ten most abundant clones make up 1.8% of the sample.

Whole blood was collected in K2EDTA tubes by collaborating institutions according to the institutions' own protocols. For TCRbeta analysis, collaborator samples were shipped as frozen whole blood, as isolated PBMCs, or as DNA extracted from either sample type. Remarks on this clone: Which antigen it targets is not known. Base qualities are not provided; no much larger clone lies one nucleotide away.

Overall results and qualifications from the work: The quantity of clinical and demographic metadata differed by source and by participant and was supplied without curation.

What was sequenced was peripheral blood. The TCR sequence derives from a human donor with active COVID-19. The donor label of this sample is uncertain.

The CDR3 corresponds to CASSSGLKADTQYF. The DNA sequence is given as TGTGCCAGCTCATCGGGGTTGAAGGCGGATACGCAGTATTTT. The chain links TRBV18 with TRBJ2-3; a tentative D match to TRBD2 spans 5 bases. V is cut by 5 bases and J by 6 bases, and the space between the germline ends is 15 bases. The CDR1 and CDR2 encoded by the germline V gene are KGHSH and LQKENI. The CDR3 spans 14 residues, from the cysteine through the phenylalanine. The DNA shown is the 42-base CDR3, in frame from base 1. Reference TRBV18 and TRBJ2-3 proteins supply the regions before and after the CDR3; the full variable domain is: NAGVMQNPRHLVRRRGQEARLRCSPMKGHSHVYWYRQLPEEGLKFMVYLQKENIIDESGMPKERFSAEFPKEGPSILRIQQVVRGDSAAYFCASSSGLKADTQYFGPGTRLTVL.